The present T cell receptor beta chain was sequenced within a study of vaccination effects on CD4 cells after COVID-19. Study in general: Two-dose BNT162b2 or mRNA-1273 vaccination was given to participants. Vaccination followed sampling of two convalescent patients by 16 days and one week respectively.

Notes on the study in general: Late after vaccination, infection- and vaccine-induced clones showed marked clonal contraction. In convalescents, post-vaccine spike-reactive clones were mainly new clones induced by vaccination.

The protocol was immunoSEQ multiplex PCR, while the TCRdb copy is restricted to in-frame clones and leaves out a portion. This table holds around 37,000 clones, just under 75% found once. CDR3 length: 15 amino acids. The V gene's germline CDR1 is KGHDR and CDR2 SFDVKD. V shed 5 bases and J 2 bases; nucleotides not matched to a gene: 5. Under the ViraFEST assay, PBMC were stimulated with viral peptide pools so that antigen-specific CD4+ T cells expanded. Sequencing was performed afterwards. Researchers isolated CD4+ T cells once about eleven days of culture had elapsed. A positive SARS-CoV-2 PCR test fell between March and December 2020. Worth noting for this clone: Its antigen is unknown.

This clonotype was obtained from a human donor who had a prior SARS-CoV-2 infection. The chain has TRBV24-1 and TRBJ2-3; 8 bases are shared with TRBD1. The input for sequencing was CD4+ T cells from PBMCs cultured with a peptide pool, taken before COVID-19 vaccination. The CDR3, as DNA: TGTGCCACCAGTGCCGGGGGACAGGCCACAGATACGCAGTATTTT. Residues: CATSAGGQATDTQYF.